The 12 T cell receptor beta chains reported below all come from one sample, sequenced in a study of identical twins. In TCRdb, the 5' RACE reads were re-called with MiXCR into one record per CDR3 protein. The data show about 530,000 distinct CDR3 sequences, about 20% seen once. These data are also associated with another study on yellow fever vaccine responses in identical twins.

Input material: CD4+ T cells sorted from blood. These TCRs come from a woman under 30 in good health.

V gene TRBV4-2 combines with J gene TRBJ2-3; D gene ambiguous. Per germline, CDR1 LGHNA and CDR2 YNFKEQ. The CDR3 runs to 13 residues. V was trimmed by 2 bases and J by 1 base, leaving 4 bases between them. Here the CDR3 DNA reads TGTGCCAGCAGCCAATTAGGCACAGATACGCAGTATTTT. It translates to CASSQLGTDTQYF.

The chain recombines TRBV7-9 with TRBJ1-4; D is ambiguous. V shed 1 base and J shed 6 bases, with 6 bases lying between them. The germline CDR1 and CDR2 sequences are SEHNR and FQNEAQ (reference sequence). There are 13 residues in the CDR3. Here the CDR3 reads CASSLGGYEKLFF. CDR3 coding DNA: TGTGCCAGCAGCTTAGGCGGTTATGAAAAACTGTTTTTT.

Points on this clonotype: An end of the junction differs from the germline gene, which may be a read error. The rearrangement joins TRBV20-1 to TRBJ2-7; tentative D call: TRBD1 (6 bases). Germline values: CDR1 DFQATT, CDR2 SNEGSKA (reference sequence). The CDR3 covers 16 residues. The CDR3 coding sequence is TGCTGTGCTAGAGATCGGGGACACCAATCCTCCTACGAGCAGTACTTC. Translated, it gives CCARDRGHQSSYEQYF.

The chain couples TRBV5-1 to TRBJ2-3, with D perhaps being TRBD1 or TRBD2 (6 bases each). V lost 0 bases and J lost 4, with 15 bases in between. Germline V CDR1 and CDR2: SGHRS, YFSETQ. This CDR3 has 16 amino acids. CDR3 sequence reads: CASSLAGGEMSDTQYF. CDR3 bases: TGCGCCAGCAGCTTGGCCGGGGGCGAGATGTCAGATACGCAGTATTTT.

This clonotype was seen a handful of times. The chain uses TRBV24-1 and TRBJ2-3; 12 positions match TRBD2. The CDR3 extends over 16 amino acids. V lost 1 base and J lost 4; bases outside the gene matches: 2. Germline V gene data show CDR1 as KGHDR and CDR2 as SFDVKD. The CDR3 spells CATSDLLAGGADTQYF. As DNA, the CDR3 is TGTGCCACCAGTGATTTACTAGCGGGGGGAGCAGATACGCAGTATTTT.

The CDR3 spells CASRETSAADTQYF. CDR3 DNA sequence: TGTGCCAGCAGAGAGACTAGCGCGGCAGATACGCAGTATTTT. The rearrangement links TRBV6-1 to TRBJ2-3, with 8 bases lining up with TRBD2. The CDR3 spans 14 residues. From germline, CDR1 is MNHNS and CDR2 SASEGT. The trim removed 6 bases at V and 4 bases at J, leaving 6 bases unmatched.

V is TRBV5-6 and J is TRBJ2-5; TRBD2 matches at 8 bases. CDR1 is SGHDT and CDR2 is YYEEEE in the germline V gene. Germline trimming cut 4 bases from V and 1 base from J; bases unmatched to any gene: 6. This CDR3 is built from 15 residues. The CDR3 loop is CASSRPTSVQETQYF. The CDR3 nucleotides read TGTGCCAGCAGCCGCCCGACTAGCGTCCAAGAGACCCAGTACTTC.

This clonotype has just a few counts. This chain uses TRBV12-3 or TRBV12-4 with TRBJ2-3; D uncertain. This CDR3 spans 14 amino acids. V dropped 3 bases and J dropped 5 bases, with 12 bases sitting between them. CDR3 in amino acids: CASSFLTRGDTQYF. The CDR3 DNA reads TGTGCCAGCAGTTTTTTGACCCGCGGAGATACGCAGTATTTT.

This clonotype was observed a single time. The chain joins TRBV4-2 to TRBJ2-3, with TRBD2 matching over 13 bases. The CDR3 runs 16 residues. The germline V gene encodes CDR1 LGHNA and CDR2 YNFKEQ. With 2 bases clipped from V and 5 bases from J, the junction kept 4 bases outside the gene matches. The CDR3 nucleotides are TGTGCCAGCAGCCAACCAGGACTAGCGGGAGAAGATACGCAGTATTTT. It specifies CASSQPGLAGEDTQYF.

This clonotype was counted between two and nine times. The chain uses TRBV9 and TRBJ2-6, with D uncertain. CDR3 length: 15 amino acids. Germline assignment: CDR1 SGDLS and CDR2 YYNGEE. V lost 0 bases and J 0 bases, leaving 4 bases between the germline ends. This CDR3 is CASSVAFSGANVLTF. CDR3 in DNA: TGTGCCAGCAGCGTAGCGTTCTCTGGGGCCAACGTCCTGACTTTC.

CDR3 residues: CATNGGDGRESPLHF. The CDR3, as DNA: TGTGCCACGAATGGGGGGGACGGCCGGGAATCACCCCTCCACTTT. The chain uses TRBV4-2 and TRBJ1-6, with D tentatively TRBD1 (5 bases). Germline V gene data show CDR1 as LGHNA and CDR2 as YNFKEQ. V lost 10 bases and J 10 bases, leaving 23 bases between the germline ends. The CDR3 runs to 15 residues.

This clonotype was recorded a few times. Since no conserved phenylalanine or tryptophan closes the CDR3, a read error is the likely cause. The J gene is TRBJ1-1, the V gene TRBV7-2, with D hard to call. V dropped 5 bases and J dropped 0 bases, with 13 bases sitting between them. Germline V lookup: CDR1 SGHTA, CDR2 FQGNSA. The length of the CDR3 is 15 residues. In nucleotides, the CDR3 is TGTGCCAGCAGCGAAGGGAGTAAGGTGAACACTGAAGCTTTCTTG. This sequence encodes CASSEGSKVNTEAFL.